These T cell receptor beta chains were read from a single sample in a study of regulatory T cells in long-lasting Graves disease. TCRdb independently ran MiXCR on the multiplex PCR reads; one entry per CDR3 protein. The data show some 460,000 distinct CDR3 sequences, 16% seen once. These data were also filed under a second study, of T cells in Graves' hyperthyroidism and ophthalmopathy.

This material consisted of peripheral blood mononuclear cells (PBMCs), taken at new diagnosis, from a patient treated with antithyroid drugs. The receptors shown here come from a man in his forties with Graves disease. Both conserved end residues are part of each CDR3. D genes are given only for firm matches. Clone size appears in some rows only: once, few, many, or a class for an expanded clone.

>.|TRBJ2-7|many|13|TRBV30
CAWGAGRRYEQYF
TGTGCCTGGGGGGCAGGGAGGAGGTACGAGCAGTACTTC
>.|TRBJ2-2|.|13|TRBV24-1
CATSDFGSGELFF
TGTGCCACCAGTGATTTCGGGTCCGGGGAGCTGTTTTTT
>.|TRBJ2-4|many|13|TRBV29-1
CSVGTVAKNIQYF
TGCAGCGTTGGGACGGTAGCCAAAAACATTCAGTACTTC
>TRBD2|TRBJ2-7|few|16|TRBV14
CASSQRNSGRAGEQYF
TGTGCCAGCAGCCAGAGAAATAGCGGGAGGGCCGGGGAGCAGTACTTC
>.|TRBJ2-1|many|14|TRBV13
CASSLLDRDYEQFF
TGTGCCAGCAGCTTGCTCGACAGGGACTATGAGCAGTTCTTC
>.|TRBJ1-4|many|13|TRBV6-2/TRBV6-3
CATRTAPNEKLFF
TGTGCCACCCGGACAGCCCCTAATGAAAAACTGTTTTTT
>.|TRBJ1-6|many|19|TRBV28
CASSFPLRTPAGLNSPLHF
TGTGCCAGCAGTTTTCCCCTGAGGACTCCAGCCGGGTTGAATTCACCCCTCCACTTT
>.|TRBJ1-3|many|10|TRBV12-3/TRBV12-4
CASSVRTIYF
TGTGCCAGCAGCGTACGAACCATATATTTT
>.|TRBJ2-7|.|13|TRBV12-5
CASGLGQSYEQYF
TGTGCTAGTGGTTTGGGTCAGTCCTACGAGCAGTACTTC
>.|TRBJ2-3|many|13|TRBV20-1
CSAPTSSTDTQYF
TGCAGTGCTCCGACTAGTTCCACAGATACGCAGTATTTT
>.|TRBJ1-1|once|12|TRBV29-1
CSGRFPDSEAFF
TGCAGCGGCCGCTTTCCGGACAGTGAAGCTTTCTTT
>.|TRBJ2-7|many|15|TRBV2
CASSRSGFSSYEQYF
TGTGCCAGCAGTCGAAGCGGGTTTAGCTCCTACGAGCAGTACTTC
>TRBD2|TRBJ2-4|.|19|TRBV7-8
CASSPPLRTSGGAKNIQYF
TGTGCCAGCAGCCCTCCCCTTAGGACTAGCGGGGGAGCCAAAAACATTCAGTACTTC
>TRBD1|TRBJ2-7|many|14|TRBV20-1
CSARGLTGVGEQYF
TGCAGTGCTAGAGGCCTGACAGGGGTTGGGGAGCAGTACTTC
>.|TRBJ1-3|.|16|TRBV27
CASSLTGHGSGNTIYF
TGTGCCAGCAGTTTAACGGGACACGGCTCTGGAAACACCATATATTTT
>.|TRBJ1-2|.|12|TRBV6-1
CASSGVGYGYTF
TGTGCCAGCAGTGGGGTGGGCTATGGCTACACCTTC
>.|TRBJ1-1|few|15|TRBV7-3
CASSLRGPLNTEAFF
TGTGCCAGCAGCTTACGGGGGCCCTTGAACACTGAAGCTTTCTTT
>.|TRBJ1-1|many|14|TRBV28
CASSFSGQYTEAFF
TGTGCCAGCAGTTTTTCCGGACAGTACACTGAAGCTTTCTTT
>.|TRBJ1-1|many|14|TRBV20-1
CSASTGIKGTEAFF
TGCAGTGCTTCTACAGGAATCAAGGGCACTGAAGCTTTCTTT
>.|TRBJ2-2|few|11|TRBV6-1
CASAGAGELFF
TGTGCCAGTGCAGGGGCCGGGGAGCTGTTTTTT
>.|TRBJ2-7|few|15|TRBV19
CASSIDRDGPYEQYF
TGTGCCAGTAGTATAGATCGGGATGGCCCTTACGAGCAGTACTTC
>TRBD1|TRBJ1-1|many|12|TRBV3-1
CASSHTGGWAFF
TGTGCCAGCAGCCATACAGGGGGATGGGCTTTCTTT
>.|TRBJ2-2|.|14|TRBV7-3
CASSLSHHPGELFF
TGTGCCAGCAGCTTATCGCACCACCCCGGGGAGCTGTTTTTT
>TRBD1|TRBJ2-7|.|15|TRBV20-1
CSARDRTGRTYEQYF
TGCAGTGCTAGAGATCGGACAGGGCGGACCTACGAGCAGTACTTC
>TRBD2|TRBJ2-7|many|14|TRBV20-1
CSAKGLAGRYEQYF
TGCAGTGCGAAGGGACTAGCGGGACGCTACGAGCAGTACTTC
>TRBD2|TRBJ2-1|many|16|TRBV9
CASSPEQGLAFNEQFF
TGTGCCAGCAGCCCGGAGCAAGGACTAGCGTTTAATGAGCAGTTCTTC
>TRBD2|TRBJ2-1|few|17|TRBV27
CASSLASGRAYYNEQFF
TGTGCCAGCAGTTTAGCTAGCGGGAGGGCCTACTACAATGAGCAGTTCTTC
>TRBD2|TRBJ2-1|few|15|TRBV7-3
CASSQTGLAGNEQFF
TGTGCCAGCAGCCAGACAGGACTAGCGGGGAATGAGCAGTTCTTC
>TRBD1|TRBJ1-2|.|15|TRBV29-1
CSIWDRAGSDYGYTF
TGCAGCATTTGGGACAGGGCGGGGAGCGATTATGGCTACACCTTC
>.|TRBJ1-1|many|14|TRBV20-1
CSAPQRGFATEAFF
TGCAGTGCTCCCCAGAGAGGGTTCGCCACTGAAGCTTTCTTT
>TRBD1|TRBJ2-1|.|14|TRBV6-5
CASSFKGAGNEQFF
TGTGCCAGCAGTTTCAAGGGGGCTGGGAATGAGCAGTTCTTC
>.|TRBJ2-3|few|13|TRBV10-3
CAIGTQGTDTQYF
TGTGCCATCGGGACTCAGGGCACAGATACGCAGTATTTT
>TRBD2|TRBJ2-1|few|16|TRBV20-1
CSARVSSGSSYNEQFF
TGCAGTGCTAGAGTATCTAGCGGGAGCTCCTACAATGAGCAGTTCTTC
>.|TRBJ1-2|many|14|TRBV28
CASSFQGANYGYTF
TGTGCCAGCAGTTTTCAGGGAGCTAACTATGGCTACACCTTC
>.|TRBJ2-5|many|10|TRBV3-1
CASSQQTQYF
TGTGCCAGCAGCCAACAGACCCAGTACTTC
>.|TRBJ1-1|few|13|TRBV12-3/TRBV12-4
CASSVGPNTEAFF
TGTGCCAGCAGCGTGGGCCCCAACACTGAAGCTTTCTTT
>TRBD2|TRBJ2-3|.|16|TRBV19
CASSRLAAGSTDTQYF
TGTGCCAGTAGTAGACTAGCGGCGGGGAGCACAGATACGCAGTATTTT
>TRBD2|TRBJ2-1|few|15|TRBV9
CASSVWAGETDEQFF
TGTGCCAGCAGCGTATGGGCGGGAGAGACGGATGAGCAGTTCTTC
>.|TRBJ2-3|many|12|TRBV30
CAWGGLSDTQYF
TGTGCCTGGGGAGGCCTTTCGGATACGCAGTATTTT
>.|TRBJ2-1|many|11|TRBV5-1
CASSLGPTPFF
TGCGCCAGCAGCTTGGGGCCGACCCCGTTCTTC
>.|TRBJ2-3|.|16|TRBV5-4
CASSLPGRGSTDTQYF
TGTGCCAGCAGCCTCCCAGGACGAGGCAGCACAGATACGCAGTATTTT
>.|TRBJ2-1|many|13|TRBV11-2
CASSLDRDNEQFF
TGTGCCAGCAGCTTAGATAGGGACAATGAGCAGTTCTTC
>TRBD1|TRBJ2-7|.|15|TRBV5-1
CASSLRTGASDEQYF
TGTGCCAGCAGCTTAAGGACAGGCGCCTCCGACGAGCAGTACTTC